The 27 T cell receptor beta chains below were found in one sample sequenced in a study of cytomegalovirus exposure and HLA in healthy donors. The PCR employed 60 Vbeta primers together with 13 Jbeta primers. TCRdb's copy holds only in-frame clones and misses some; the assay was immunoSEQ multiplex PCR. The table lists roughly 200,000 clones, 80% to 90% of them singletons. Sequenced: PBMCs. The receptor set was obtained from a man in his thirties or forties in good health and CMV-seronegative.

The V call is TRBV9, the J call TRBJ2-1; a possible D gene is TRBD2 (5 bases). V was shortened by 4 bases and J by 7 bases, with 18 bases between the two germline ends. CDR1 and CDR2 from the germline V gene are SGDLS and YYNGEE. The CDR3 covers 15 residues. CDR3 sequence reads: CASSPRWRQENEQFF. CDR3 sequence (DNA): TGTGCCAGCAGCCCACGGTGGAGGCAAGAAAATGAGCAGTTCTTC.

The V gene is TRBV13, the J gene TRBJ2-1; 13 bases map to TRBD2. CDR1 is PRHDT and CDR2 is FYEKMQ in the germline V gene (reference sequence). The junction had 5 bases not matched to a gene; V was cut back by 5 bases and J by 7 bases. The length of the CDR3 is 15 residues. The CDR3 bases are TGTGCCAGCAGCCTCAGACTAGCGGGGGGTAATGAGCAGTTCTTC. The encoded protein is CASSLRLAGGNEQFF.

The CDR3 region has the DNA TGTGCCAGCAGCGTAGATTTGGTGAGCGCGAACACCGGGGAGCTGTTTTTT. Its protein product is CASSVDLVSANTGELFF. This rearrangement joins TRBV9 to TRBJ2-2; D not certain. Per the germline V gene, CDR1 is SGDLS and CDR2 is YYNGEE. The CDR3 is 17 residues long. Trimming removed 0 bases from V and 0 bases from J, with 12 bases in between.

This clone was detected once. The chain joins TRBV18 to TRBJ1-2; no clear D. V dropped 10 bases and J dropped 6 bases, with 21 bases sitting between them. The length of the CDR3 is 14 residues. Germline CDR1 and CDR2: KGHSH and LQKENI. The CDR3 is CATRPPGELNGYTF. CDR3 bases: TGTGCCACCCGCCCCCCTGGGGAGTTAAATGGCTACACCTTC.

The V call is TRBV6-6, the J call TRBJ1-4; TRBD1 is a possible D gene (6 bases). V was pared by 10 bases and J by 0 bases, with 15 bases between. Germline CDR1 and CDR2: MNHNY and SVGAGI (reference sequence). The CDR3 sequence is 15 residues long. CDR3 nucleotide sequence: TGTGCCATCCGGGGGGGACAAACAACTAATGAAAAACTGTTTTTT. Translation gives CAIRGGQTTNEKLFF.

CDR3 region: CATGPGGANVLTF. CDR3 coding DNA: TGTGCCACCGGCCCCGGGGGGGCCAACGTCCTGACTTTC. The genes are TRBV27 and TRBJ2-6; D uncertain. V was cut by 10 bases and J by 4 bases, with 11 bases left in between. Germline V gene lookup returns CDR1 MNHEY and CDR2 SMNVEV (reference sequence). CDR3 size: 13 residues.

The chain's CDR3 is CASSFSRAKPYEQYF. CDR3 nucleotides: TGTGCCAGCAGCTTCTCCAGGGCCAAGCCCTACGAGCAGTACTTC. This sequence joins TRBV13 and TRBJ2-5; weak D call: TRBD1 (5 bases). TRBJ2-7 explains the end of the DNA better; the J call may be wrong. Germline V gene lookup returns CDR1 PRHDT and CDR2 FYEKMQ (reference sequence). The CDR3 runs 15 residues.

The genes are TRBV5-1 and TRBJ2-5, with a possible D match to TRBD2 (5 bases). V lost 0 bases, J lost 5 bases, and 14 bases lay in between. The CDR3 contains 15 residues. From germline, CDR1 is SGHRS and CDR2 YFSETQ. Here the CDR3 DNA reads TGCGCCAGCAGCTTGGAAGTCGGGGATCCGGAGACCCAGTACTTC. Protein sequence: CASSLEVGDPETQYF.

In this sample, this clone turned up once. This sequence joins TRBV27 and TRBJ2-5, with D hard to call. The V gene lost 2 bases and the J gene lost 5 bases, with 18 bases spanning the gap. Germline V lookup: CDR1 MNHEY, CDR2 SMNVEV (reference sequence). The CDR3 contains 16 residues. This CDR3 reads CASSLRLAGPLETQYF. The CDR3 DNA follows: TGTGCCAGCAGTTTAAGGCTTGCAGGTCCCTTGGAGACCCAGTACTTC.

The chain recombines TRBV7-6 with TRBJ2-2, with D possibly TRBD2 on 6 matching bases. The CDR3 covers 15 residues. Looked up from germline, CDR1 is SGHVS and CDR2 is FNYEAQ. The V gene lost 0 bases and the J gene lost 1 base, with 6 bases spanning the gap. The CDR3 DNA reads as TGTGCCAGCAGCTTAGCGGGGGGGAACACCGGGGAGCTGTTTTTT. It encodes CASSLAGGNTGELFF.

This clone was recorded a few times. The chain uses TRBV5-1 and TRBJ2-5; 7 nucleotides align to TRBD1. The CDR3 has 13 amino acids. V was pared by 5 bases and J by 12 bases, with 13 bases of the junction left unmatched. CDR1 SGHRS and CDR2 YFSETQ come from the germline V gene. CDR3 sequence reads: CASRERGTVGKYF. The CDR3, as DNA: TGCGCCAGCAGAGAGAGAGGGACAGTGGGGAAGTACTTC.

The chain carries TRBV6-5 and TRBJ1-1; D gene ambiguous. This CDR3 region has 16 residues. The germline V and J ends were trimmed by 2 bases and 3 bases, with 16 bases remaining between them. In germline, CDR1 is MNHEY, CDR2 SVGAGI. CDR3 in amino acids: CASSYMSAGRDTEAFF. The CDR3 nucleotides read TGTGCCAGCAGTTACATGTCCGCCGGCCGGGACACTGAAGCTTTCTTT.

V usage is TRBV30 and J usage is TRBJ2-2, with a weak D call TRBD2 (5 bases). Germline lookup yields CDR1 GTSNPN and CDR2 SVGIG (reference sequence). The CDR3 has 15 residues. This CDR3 reads CASRLTLRDTGELFF. The CDR3 DNA sequence: TGTGCTTCCCGACTCACTTTGAGGGACACCGGGGAGCTGTTTTTT.

The chain has TRBV15 and TRBJ2-1, with D possibly TRBD2 on 5 matching bases. The CDR3 contains 16 residues. The germline CDR1 and CDR2 sequences are LNHNV and YYDKDF (reference sequence). Trimming left V 6 bases short and J 1 base short, with 16 bases between. CDR3 residues: CATSPGSGESYNEQFF. Written as DNA, the CDR3 is TGTGCCACCAGTCCGGGATCCGGTGAGTCCTACAATGAGCAGTTCTTC.

The CDR3 loop is CASNRNDRGRTGELFF. In DNA, the CDR3 is TGTGCCAGTAATAGGAACGACAGGGGGCGCACCGGGGAGCTGTTTTTT. The chain combines TRBV19 with TRBJ2-2; 10 positions agree with TRBD1. Germline-derived CDR1 and CDR2 are LNHDA and SQIVND (reference sequence). This CDR3 comprises 16 residues. Unmatched junction bases numbered 9, after V lost 7 bases and J lost 4 bases.

The gene calls are TRBV11-2 and TRBJ2-3, with D perhaps TRBD2 (6 bases). With 0 bases removed from V and 0 bases from J, the gap between germline ends came to 16 bases. Germline CDR1 reads SGHAT; CDR2 reads FQNNGV. CDR3 length: 18 residues. The CDR3 reads CASSLDPAGIPSTDTQYF. The CDR3 nucleotides read TGTGCCAGCAGCTTAGATCCAGCGGGCATCCCTAGCACAGATACGCAGTATTTT.

This clone has just one count. V is TRBV19 and J is TRBJ1-5; TRBD1 matches at 8 bases. The V and J ends lost 4 bases and 2 bases, in that order; junction bases with no gene match: 1. CDR3 length: 14 residues. Germline assignment: CDR1 LNHDA and CDR2 SQIVND (reference sequence). The CDR3 reads CASSKTGGNQPQHF. CDR3 in DNA: TGTGCCAGTAGTAAGACAGGGGGCAATCAGCCCCAGCATTTT.

This clone has more than one count but fewer than ten. The rearrangement joins TRBV5-1 to TRBJ2-5; TRBD1 agrees at 7 bases. V lost 4 bases to trimming and J lost 2 bases; unmatched junction nucleotides: 2. This CDR3 is 13 amino acids long. Germline loops: CDR1 SGHRS, CDR2 YFSETQ. This chain's CDR3 is CASSQGQQETQYF. The CDR3 DNA follows: TGCGCCAGCAGCCAGGGACAGCAAGAGACCCAGTACTTC.

This clone was seen only a few times. V and J are TRBV4-1 and TRBJ2-7; no firm D call. Germline assignment: CDR1 MGHRA and CDR2 YSYEKL. This CDR3 comprises 14 residues. V was pared by 1 base and J by 4 bases, with 11 bases between. Here the CDR3 reads CASSQGVGGYEQYF. Here the CDR3 DNA reads TGCGCCAGCAGCCAAGGGGTTGGCGGATACGAGCAGTACTTC.

The chain is built from TRBV7-2 and TRBJ1-2; D unresolved. Germline CDR1 is SGHTA and CDR2 is FQGNSA. CDR3 length equals 17 residues. Trimming took 4 bases from V and 1 from J, leaving 19 bases between them. The CDR3 sequence is CASSSRRVKPNNYGYTF. DNA for the CDR3: TGTGCCAGCAGCTCTCGTCGGGTGAAGCCGAATAACTATGGCTACACCTTC.

This clone was seen a few times. The chain links TRBV7-3 to TRBJ2-7; D may be TRBD2 (6 bases). The germline V gene encodes CDR1 SGHTA and CDR2 FQGTGA. Trimming left V 5 bases short and J 6 bases short, with 17 bases between. The CDR3 has 14 residues. The CDR3 coding sequence is TGTGCCAGCAGCCTCTCCCGGGGGTACGGCGAGCAGTACTTC. Amino acids: CASSLSRGYGEQYF.

The V and J genes are TRBV21-1 and TRBJ1-1; TRBD1 is the table's D call, not checked against the DNA. TRBV21-1 is shown as a pseudogene. This CDR3 contains 14 residues. The CDR3 region is CASSRLQGNTEAFF. CDR3 DNA sequence: TGTGCCAGCAGCAGATTACAGGGGAACACTGAAGCTTTCTTT.

The V gene is TRBV10-2, the J gene TRBJ2-7; a weak D match, TRBD1 (6 bases). The V gene lost 5 bases and the J gene lost 0 bases, with 14 bases spanning the gap. CDR3 length equals 15 residues. Germline V gene sequence: CDR1 WSHSY, CDR2 SAAADI. The CDR3 loop reads CASSFQGTNSYEQYF. The CDR3 nucleotides are TGCGCCAGCAGTTTTCAGGGGACCAACTCCTACGAGCAGTACTTC.

The chain recombines TRBV6-4 with TRBJ1-2; TRBD1 aligns across 8 bases. The junction had 9 bases not matched to a gene; V was cut back by 3 bases and J by 6 bases. Germline CDR1 reads MRHNA; CDR2 reads SNTAGT. The CDR3 totals 15 residues. The CDR3, as DNA: TGTGCCAGCAGTGAGATGGCAGGGGGCTTCGATGGCTACACCTTC. It yields the protein CASSEMAGGFDGYTF.

This clone is a singleton in its sample. The chain is built from TRBV29-1 and TRBJ1-4; 9 positions agree with TRBD1. Germline V gives CDR1 SQVTM, CDR2 ANQGSEA. The CDR3 covers 13 residues. Trimming removed 8 bases from V and 5 bases from J; junction bases left unmatched: 6. CDR3 region: CSFRTGANEKLFF. Here the CDR3 DNA reads TGCAGCTTCCGGACAGGGGCGAATGAAAAACTGTTTTTT.

V and J are TRBV28 and TRBJ2-1; D unclear. Deletions cut 3 bases from V and 7 bases from J, with 16 bases between. The CDR3 consists of 15 residues. CDR1 is MDHEN, CDR2 SYDVKM, per germline. CDR3 residues: CASSFVGSHSNEQFF. CDR3 DNA sequence: TGTGCCAGCAGTTTTGTTGGCTCTCATTCGAATGAGCAGTTCTTC.

The rearrangement joins TRBV2 to TRBJ2-1, with 8 nucleotides matching TRBD2. The CDR3 is 15 amino acids. The germline V gene has CDR1 SNHLY and CDR2 FYNNEI. After removal of 5 bases from V and 3 bases from J, the junction contained 6 bases not matched to a gene. In nucleotides, the CDR3 is TGTGCCAGCAGTCCCCGGGGGGGAGGCTACAATGAGCAGTTCTTC. This gives the protein CASSPRGGGYNEQFF.